This T cell receptor beta chain was profiled in a study of T-cell memory formation after mild COVID-19. Study background: In these data, TCR clusters were largely donor specific. General observations from the study: Mainly CM and EM harbored the contracting CD4+ clones; mainly EMRA harbored the CD8+ ones. There was a balanced CD4/CD8 profile in clones contracting day 15 to 85, and later expanders leaned CD4+.

With respect to this clonotype: Its target is unknown.

CDR1 and CDR2 from the germline V gene are SGHKS and YYEKEE (reference sequence). The V end was cut by 2 bases, the J end by 4 bases, with 18 bases between. This CDR3 comprises 16 residues. Employing constant-segment primers, 5'RACE generated TCR alpha and TCR beta cDNA libraries bearing sample barcodes and UMIs. Each CDR3 protein gets one entry after TCRdb re-called the 5' RACE reads with MiXCR. The sample holds about 340,000 distinct CDR3 sequences, 15% to 20% seen once. V usage is TRBV5-5 and J usage is TRBJ1-2, with D perhaps matching TRBD1 (6 bases). Sequencing input: PBMCs or a T cell subset sorted from them (not recorded which). The TCR originated in a man aged 18 to 30 who had mild COVID-19 (a few samples of this study predate the infection). Cell type and time point are not known. CDR3 DNA sequence: TGTGCCAGCAGCTTTGTTCGGGGGGCGCGGACCTATGGCTACACCTTC. Encoded protein: CASSFVRGARTYGYTF.